The 10 T cell receptor beta chains below come from one sample, sequenced in a study of regulatory T cells in long-lasting Graves disease. Construction of the TCR beta libraries employed iRepertoire HTBI primers in conjunction with Arm-PCR of CDR3 regions. Each CDR3 protein is one row after TCRdb ran MiXCR on the multiplex PCR reads. The sample yields hundreds of thousands of distinct CDR3 sequences, less than 25% seen once. Sample time point: persistent/refractory GD, antithyroid drugs over 5 years with positive TRAb. The authors made the TCR library using RNA they extracted from PBMCs. The source was peripheral blood mononuclear cells (PBMCs), collected when the disease was refractory, from a patient treated with antithyroid drugs. The receptors were gathered from a female donor with Graves disease.

V is TRBV5-4 and J is TRBJ2-3; D remains unclear. Germline V gene data show CDR1 as SGHNT and CDR2 as YYREEE (reference sequence). The V gene lost 1 base and the J gene lost 5 bases, with 8 bases spanning the gap. CDR3 size: 13 residues. This CDR3 is CASSLNQEDTQYF. CDR3 sequence (DNA): TGTGCCAGCAGCTTGAATCAGGAAGATACGCAGTATTTT.

This clonotype was picked up many times. The chain carries TRBV20-1 and TRBJ1-2; D unresolved. Germline V CDR1 and CDR2: DFQATT, SNEGSKA (reference sequence). V lost 6 bases, J lost 3 bases, and 14 bases lay in between. This CDR3 contains 13 residues. The CDR3 is CSALPRNDYGYTF. The CDR3 DNA is TGCAGTGCCCTGCCTCGGAATGACTATGGCTACACCTTC.

V is TRBV6-2 or TRBV6-3 and J is TRBJ2-1; tentatively, D is TRBD2 (5 bases). Trimming shortened V by 6 bases and J by 4 bases, and 16 bases separated the two germline ends. This CDR3 is 15 amino acids long. Germline V gene lookup returns CDR1 MNHEY and CDR2 SVGEGT. This CDR3 reads CASSPLAGLYNEQFF. The CDR3 DNA is TGTGCCAGCAGCCCCCTTGCGGGCCTTTACAATGAGCAGTTCTTC.

Ten or more counts support this clonotype. The CDR3 DNA follows: TGTGCCAGCAGTATCCCTACGGCCTTATACGAGCAGTACTTC. It encodes CASSIPTALYEQYF. This rearrangement joins TRBV28 to TRBJ2-7; D gene unclear. The length of the CDR3 is 14 residues. V was clipped by 5 bases and J by 4 bases, with 15 bases between them. Germline values: CDR1 MDHEN, CDR2 SYDVKM.

V is TRBV6-1 and J is TRBJ2-6; D tentatively reads TRBD1 or TRBD2 (5 bases each). Looked up from germline, CDR1 is MNHNS and CDR2 is SASEGT. V shed 2 bases and J shed 13 bases, with 24 bases lying between them. The CDR3 spans 17 residues. The CDR3 region is CASSEPPRDGQGVVLTF. The DNA of the CDR3 is TGTGCCAGCAGTGAACCCCCTCGGGACGGGCAAGGTGTTGTCCTGACTTTC.

This clonotype was seen many times. The genes are TRBV7-2 and TRBJ2-7, with 9 bases identical to TRBD1. Losses at the gene ends were 3 bases for V and 2 bases for J; bases not matched to a gene: 5. There are 15 residues in the CDR3. CDR1 is SGHTA and CDR2 is FQGNSA in the germline V gene. This CDR3 is CASSLAGQGTYEQYF. The DNA of the CDR3 is TGTGCCAGCAGCTTGGCGGGACAGGGCACCTACGAGCAGTACTTC.

The chain has TRBV27 and TRBJ2-1, with 7 positions matching TRBD2. J was trimmed by 1 base and V by 10 bases; bases with no gene match: 7. There are 14 residues in the CDR3. The germline V gene encodes CDR1 MNHEY and CDR2 SMNVEV (reference sequence). The DNA of the CDR3 is TGTGCCACAGCTTGGGAGGGGTCCTACAATGAGCAGTTCTTC. Amino acid sequence: CATAWEGSYNEQFF.

As to this clonotype: Possible read error: a much larger clone is one base away. This sequence joins TRBV30 and TRBJ1-4; the D is unclear. Trimming took off 2 bases at V and 8 bases at J, with 15 bases between the two ends. The CDR3 runs 14 residues. Germline lookup yields CDR1 GTSNPN and CDR2 SVGIG (reference sequence). CDR3 residues: CAWSPGQRREKLFF. The CDR3 DNA sequence: TGTGCCTGGAGTCCTGGCCAGAGGAGGGAAAAACTGTTTTTT. The entire variable domain, with the rest obtained from reference TRBV30 and TRBJ1-4, is as follows: SQTIHQWPATLVQPVGSPLSLECTVEGTSNPNLYWYRQAAGRGLQLLFYSVGIGQISSEVPQNLSASRPQDRQFILSSKKLLLSDSGFYLCAWSPGQRREKLFFGSGTQLSVL.

This clonotype was observed many times. The J gene is TRBJ1-5, the V gene TRBV6-1; the D is unclear. In germline, CDR1 is MNHNS, CDR2 SASEGT. V lost 5 bases and J 5 bases, leaving 16 bases between the germline ends. The CDR3 runs to 15 residues. CDR3 loop: CASSPLPGIHQPQHF. The CDR3 coding sequence is TGTGCCAGCAGTCCCCTCCCGGGTATACATCAGCCCCAGCATTTT.

The CDR3 DNA is TGCAGCGTTGCCCAGGACTCCTACGAGCAGTACTTC. Protein product: CSVAQDSYEQYF. The rearrangement links TRBV29-1 to TRBJ2-7, with D unclear. V lost 4 bases and J lost 0, with 7 bases in between. The V gene's germline CDR1 is SQVTM and CDR2 ANQGSEA. There are 12 residues in the CDR3.